The 8 T cell receptor beta chains given below trace back to one sample, sequenced in a study of CD8+ T cells in alopecia areata. RNA was isolated and reverse transcribed to cDNA, the sequencing template. Data came from immunoSEQ multiplex PCR; TCRdb stores just in-frame clones and leaves some out. The sample contains 290,000 or so clones, none of them singletons. Sorting of pooled cutaneous lymph node cells was based on CD4, CD8alpha, NKG2D, NKG2ACE and other markers. The material sequenced was CD4+ T cells sorted from a lymph node. The source is a C3H/HeJ mouse with alopecia areata. The mouse line has the MHC haplotype H2-k.

This clone has a handful of counts. Gene names and germline match the mouse. The read halts 4 residues ahead of the CDR3 end, with the missing end drawn from the germline J gene. Other DNA sequences in this specimen translate into the identical CDR3. The chain links TRBV13-1 to TRBJ2-7; 8 nucleotides agree with TRBD2. Germline V gene lookup returns CDR1 NSHNY and CDR2 SYGAGN. CDR3 size: 14 residues. The sequenced CDR3 bases are TGTGCCAGCAGTGATGTGCTGGGGGGATAT. This translates into CASSDVLGGY. From start to end, the CDR3 is CASSDVLGGYEQYF.

This clone was detected only a few times. Gene names and germline refer to mouse. Read coverage stops 4 residues before the CDR3 terminus; the germline J gene supplies the remainder. Additional DNA sequences in this sample encode the identical CDR3. This chain links TRBV1 with TRBJ2-5, with a possible D match to TRBD2 (6 bases). Germline V CDR1 and CDR2: NSQYPW, LRSPGD (reference sequence). V was cut by 0 bases and J by 1 base, with 8 bases left in between. The CDR3 sequence is 15 residues long. The CDR3 DNA, read in part, is TGCACCTGCAGTGCAGATCGGGGGGACCAAGAC. Its protein product is CTCSADRGDQD. The full CDR3 protein is CTCSADRGDQDTQYF.

A remark on this clone: The germline and genes are mouse ones. This CDR3 reads CASSDRGITGQLYF. CDR3 DNA, as far as it was read: TGTGCCAGCAGTGACAGGGGCATCACCGGG. V gene TRBV13-1 combines with J gene TRBJ2-2; the D gene is possibly TRBD1 (6 bases). The read terminates 4 residues before the CDR3 end, so the remaining end is supplied by the germline J gene. The length of the CDR3 is 14 residues. The germline V gene encodes CDR1 NSHNY and CDR2 SYGAGN. V dropped 2 bases and J dropped 4 bases, with 9 bases sitting between them.

A remark on this clone: The gene names given are mouse names. The CDR3 goes on 4 residues after the read ends, and that part is filled in from the germline J gene. Other DNA sequences in the sample encode the same CDR3. The chain recombines TRBV13-1 with TRBJ1-2; D call uncertain. V lost 5 bases, J lost 1 base, and 9 bases lay in between. The CDR3 contains 13 residues. Looked up from germline, CDR1 is NSHNY and CDR2 is SYGAGN. The CDR3 DNA, read in part, is TGTGCCAGCAGCGTTGACAAAAACTCC. Its translation: CASSVDKNS. The whole CDR3 is CASSVDKNSDYTF.

This clone was seen more than once but under ten times. Each gene name is a mouse one. Read sequence stops 4 residues before the CDR3 end, and the germline J gene provides the missing end. This sequence joins TRBV19 and TRBJ2-4; 12 bases are shared with TRBD2. There are 16 residues in the CDR3. Germline lookup yields CDR1 FNHDT and CDR2 SITEND (reference sequence). V was pared by 3 bases and J by 1 base, with 3 bases of the junction left unmatched. Here the CDR3 reads CASSKGLGGGQNTLYF. Incomplete CDR3 DNA: TGTGCCAGCAGTAAGGGACTGGGGGGTGGTCAAAAC.

In its sample, this clone was seen a few times. Germline and genes: mouse. The sequenced CDR3 bases are TGTGCCAGCAGAAGACAGACAAACACCGGG. It translates to CASRRQTNTG. The whole CDR3 protein reads CASRRQTNTGQLYF. The gene calls are TRBV19 and TRBJ2-2; D might be TRBD1 (5 bases). Sequencing ends 4 residues short of the CDR3 end; the germline J gene provides the rest. Germline V gives CDR1 FNHDT, CDR2 SITEND (reference sequence). The CDR3 totals 14 residues. V lost 5 bases and J 0 bases, leaving 8 bases between the germline ends.

This clone was seen a few times. Gene names follow the mouse nomenclature. Read coverage stops 4 residues before the CDR3 terminus; the germline J gene supplies the remainder. V is TRBV4 and J is TRBJ1-2; tentatively, D is TRBD1 (5 bases). This CDR3 has 13 residues. Germline V CDR1 and CDR2: LGHDT, YNNKQL (reference sequence). V lost 5 bases to trimming and J lost 3 bases, with 10 bases between them. This CDR3 is CASSPQGDSDYTF. The CDR3 bases that were read are TGTGCCAGCAGCCCCCAGGGAGACTCC.

Only a few counts were recorded for this clone. Gene labels here are mouse ones. The read finishes 4 residues shy of the CDR3 end, and the germline J gene is used to complete it. Additional DNA sequences in this sample encode the identical CDR3. The V and J genes are TRBV13-2 and TRBJ2-7; TRBD2 matches 13 bases. This CDR3 region has 14 residues. CDR1 is NNHNN and CDR2 is SYGAGS in the germline V gene (reference sequence). This CDR3 is CASGGTGGGYEQYF. The sequenced CDR3 bases are TGTGCCAGCGGGGGGACTGGGGGGGGGTAT.